The 5 T cell receptor beta chains given below trace back to one sample, sequenced in a study of identical twins. Using its own MiXCR run on the 5' RACE reads, TCRdb lists one record per CDR3 protein. Among 1.5 million to 2 million distinct CDR3 sequences listed, around a third were seen once. Material for sequencing was cord blood. The receptors here all came from a newborn girl in good health.

This chain links TRBV27 with TRBJ2-3, with D unresolved. The CDR3 runs 14 residues. With 3 bases removed from V and 3 bases from J, the gap between germline ends came to 10 bases. Germline V gene data show CDR1 as MNHEY and CDR2 as SMNVEV (reference sequence). CDR3 residues: CASSLGTWTDTQYF. The DNA of the CDR3 is TGTGCCAGCAGTTTGGGCACCTGGACAGATACGCAGTATTTT.

The gene calls are TRBV3-1 and TRBJ1-2; the D gene is possibly TRBD1 (6 bases). Trimming pared 0 bases from V and 8 bases from J, leaving 16 bases between. Germline V gives CDR1 LGHDT, CDR2 YNNKEL (reference sequence). CDR3 size: 15 residues. As DNA, the CDR3 is TGTGCCAGCAGCCAAGAAAGGACACCCAGGGGAGGCTACACCTTC. As protein: CASSQERTPRGGYTF.

In regard to this clonotype: A read error may be the cause here, since a much bigger clone is one base away. This chain links TRBV10-3 with TRBJ2-5; D possibly corresponds to TRBD1 (6 bases). This CDR3 comprises 16 residues. The germline gives CDR1 ENHRY, CDR2 SYGVKD. The CDR3 DNA is TGTTCCATCAGTGACCCGGAAAGGGGGTTGGAAGAGACCCAGTACTTC. It codes for CSISDPERGLEETQYF.

The chain has TRBV20-1 and TRBJ1-2; 9 nucleotides agree with TRBD1. Trimming cost V 5 bases and J 6 bases; bases outside gene matches: 10. This CDR3 has 14 amino acids. The V gene's germline CDR1 is DFQATT and CDR2 SNEGSKA (reference sequence). In nucleotides, the CDR3 is TGCAGTGCTTGCCCAAGCGGGACAGGGAATGGCTACACCTTC. Its translation: CSACPSGTGNGYTF.

Turning to this clonotype: The junction and the germline gene differ at one end; a read error may be behind it. The V call is TRBV2, the J call TRBJ2-1, with D hard to call. CDR3 size: 11 residues. CDR1 and CDR2 from the germline V gene are SNHLY and FYNNEI. The CDR3 here is CVSSERDEQFF. CDR3 nucleotides: TGTGTCAGCAGTGAGCGTGATGAGCAGTTCTTC.